This entry describes one T cell receptor (beta chain). As yet, its antigen is unknown. The entry originates in a study of graft-versus-host responses after intestinal transplantation. Overall study context: Anti-thymocyte globulin served as induction for all recipients, who then took tacrolimus and steroids for about 3 years. The study, taken as a whole, reports: Subjects displaying graft-donor T cell macrochimerism possessed elevated graft-versus-host to host-versus-graft clonal ratios inside allografts. Some GvH clones appeared in ileal mucosa or blood before recipient bone marrow.

Using immunoSEQ multiplex PCR, the repertoire was profiled, and TCRdb retains in-frame clones only, with some absent. The data show approximately 100,000 clones, with about 82% seen just once and 1.4% held by the top ten. CDR3 size: 20 residues. CDR1 and CDR2 from the germline V gene are SNHLY and FYNNEI. Trimming at V came to 5 bases and at J to 5 bases, leaving 16 bases not matched to a gene. Specimen: PBMCs, collected 255 days after intestinal transplant. The chain uses TRBV2 and TRBJ2-2, with TRBD2 matching 14 bases. This clonotype was sampled from a human patient who received an intestinal transplant, so some T cells may come from the graft donor. The CDR3 reads CASSFGLAGGGGSGTGELFF. Written as DNA, the CDR3 is TGTGCCAGCAGTTTCGGACTAGCGGGAGGAGGGGGATCGGGTACCGGGGAGCTGTTTTTT.